Here is one T cell receptor beta chain with its context. The target antigen is unknown. V lost 2 bases and J 2 bases, leaving 16 bases between the germline ends. This CDR3 comprises 16 residues. Germline lookup yields CDR1 SGHTA and CDR2 FQGNSA. These data belong to a study of cytomegalovirus exposure and HLA in healthy donors. Study-level findings and limits: The study reported that TCR beta sequences accurately predicted HLA-A and HLA-B alleles in most subjects. TCR association rates varied by HLA locus in a later analysis, with DRB1 highest and HLA-C lowest. Presence/absence results assume similar sequencing depth per donor, which may not hold.

The PCR used 60 Vbeta and 13 Jbeta primers. The table came from immunoSEQ multiplex PCR; TCRdb's copy has only in-frame clones and leaves some out. The table shows over 100,000 clones, with almost 80% occurring only once. The sequence was collected from a female donor in good health and CMV-seronegative. The sample taken for sequencing was PBMCs. The rearrangement joins TRBV7-2 to TRBJ2-7, with a weak D call TRBD2 (7 bases). CDR3 in amino acids: CASSLFGGGGPYEQYF. As DNA, the CDR3 is TGTGCCAGCAGCTTATTTGGAGGGGGAGGGCCCTACGAGCAGTACTTC.